Listed below are T cell receptor beta chains from one sample, sequenced in a study of graft-versus-host responses after intestinal transplantation. Antigen specificity for these receptors is unknown. Sequencing was performed with immunoSEQ multiplex PCR; in TCRdb, only in-frame clones are kept and a portion is missing. Among approximately 100,000 clones listed, approximately 84% were seen once. The sample consisted of unstimulated CD4+ T cells sorted from spleen or lymph node cells, taken before intestinal transplant. These receptors all stem from a human donor who received an intestinal transplant. Each CDR3 is given with its conserved first and last residue. The D gene is left open where the match is weak.

D gene | J gene | V gene | CDR3 protein | CDR3 DNA
TRBD1 | TRBJ1-3 | TRBV7-9 | CASSRKGQSSGNTIYF | TGTGCCAGCAGCCGAAAGGGACAGTCCTCTGGAAACACCATATATTTT
TRBD2 | TRBJ2-3 | TRBV5-3 | CARSSRREKADTQYF | TGTGCCAGAAGCTCCCGGCGGGAGAAGGCAGATACGCAGTATTTT
NA | TRBJ2-1 | TRBV5-5 | CASSFLDYWEYNEQFF | TGTGCCAGCAGCTTCCTAGATTATTGGGAATACAATGAGCAGTTCTTC
TRBD2 | TRBJ2-3 | TRBV11-2 | CASSLASGGITDTQYF | TGTGCCAGCAGCTTAGCAAGCGGGGGAATCACAGATACGCAGTATTTT
TRBD1 | TRBJ1-2 | TRBV4-2 | CASSQPYTGDYGYTF | TGTGCCAGCAGCCAACCCTACACAGGGGACTATGGCTACACCTTC
NA | TRBJ2-5 | TRBV7-9 | CASSLGSSETQYF | TGTGCCAGCAGCTTAGGGAGCTCGGAGACCCAGTACTTC
NA | TRBJ2-3 | TRBV9 | CASSVDPDGTDTQYF | TGTGCCAGCAGCGTAGACCCGGATGGCACAGATACGCAGTATTTT
NA | TRBJ1-1 | TRBV6-1 | CASRLGNTEAFF | TGTGCCAGCAGGCTGGGGAACACTGAAGCTTTCTTT
TRBD2 | TRBJ2-3 | TRBV4-2 | CASSQGSGGDFSTDTQYF | TGTGCCAGCAGCCAAGGCAGCGGGGGGGATTTTAGCACAGATACGCAGTATTTT
NA | TRBJ2-7 | TRBV27 | CASASGTFTYEQYF | TGTGCCAGCGCCTCGGGGACTTTCACCTACGAGCAGTACTTC
NA | TRBJ1-3 | TRBV4-2 | CASSQVWGRPSGNTIYF | TGTGCCAGCAGCCAAGTGTGGGGCAGGCCCTCTGGAAACACCATATATTTT
NA | TRBJ1-1 | TRBV19 | CASRTKTGIMNTEAFF | TGTGCCAGTCGAACGAAAACAGGGATAATGAACACTGAAGCTTTCTTT
NA | TRBJ2-1 | TRBV11-2 | CASSLGLLGFNEQFF | TGTGCCAGCAGCTTAGGTCTGTTAGGGTTCAATGAGCAGTTCTTC